This T cell receptor beta chain was captured in a study of cytomegalovirus exposure and HLA in healthy donors. Study-level information: Early release data held tens of millions of unique TCRs from HLA-typed donors. Study observations and caveats: Reportedly, TCR beta sequences accurately predicted HLA-A and HLA-B alleles in most subjects. It was shown in a later analysis that HLA-associated TCR beta chains were more clonally expanded than other, equally common chains.

The primer mix had 60 Vbeta and 13 Jbeta primers. Here immunoSEQ multiplex PCR was the method, and the copy in TCRdb shows in-frame clones only, minus some. The table shows about 70,000 clones, with just under 75% occurring only once. This CDR3 has 17 residues. Per the germline V gene, CDR1 is SGHVS and CDR2 is FQNEAQ. As to this clone: Its specificity is unknown. Its ends do not fully match the called genes, so a read error is possible.

The TCR sequence derives from a human donor in good health. V is TRBV7-8 and J is TRBJ1-1, with 7 bases aligning to TRBD1. The sequenced sample consisted of PBMCs. The CDR3 DNA sequence: TGTGCCAGCAGTTTAGACAGGGTTTTAGGGAACACCCCTGAAGCTTTCTTT. Its protein product is CASSLDRVLGNTPEAFF.